Shown below are 27 T cell receptor beta chains from a single sample sequenced in a study of identical twins. TCRdb itself ran the 5' RACE reads through MiXCR, one entry per CDR3 protein. The table has roughly 690,000 distinct CDR3 sequences, less than 7% seen once. The source material was naive T cells sorted from blood. The receptors were sampled from a man aged 18-30 years in good health.

This clonotype showed up many times. The CDR3 DNA follows: TGCGCCAGCAGCTTGATTGGGACAGGACGGGGCCACGAGCAGTACTTC. It specifies CASSLIGTGRGHEQYF. The gene calls are TRBV5-1 and TRBJ2-7, with TRBD1 matching 8 bases. The length of the CDR3 is 16 residues. Trimming cost V 1 base and J 5 bases; bases outside gene matches: 11. Germline lookup yields CDR1 SGHRS and CDR2 YFSETQ. The full variable domain, with the rest looked up from reference TRBV5-1 and TRBJ2-7, is KAGVTQTPRYLIKTRGQQVTLSCSPISGHRSVSWYQQTPGQGLQFLFEYFSETQRNKGNFPGRFSGRQFSNSRSEMNVSTLELGDSALYLCASSLIGTGRGHEQYFGPGTRLTVT.

The chain uses TRBV7-2 and TRBJ2-7; possibly TRBD1 or TRBD2 for D (6 bases each). The CDR3 length is 15 residues. Trimming removed 4 bases at V and 5 bases at J, with 18 bases between. Per germline, CDR1 SGHTA and CDR2 FQGNSA. The CDR3 sequence is CASSSSGGYGNEQYF. The CDR3 DNA reads TGTGCCAGCAGCTCCTCCGGGGGCTACGGGAACGAGCAGTACTTC.

The chain is built from TRBV20-1 and TRBJ2-6; weak D call: TRBD1 (5 bases). The CDR3 consists of 16 residues. Germline assignment: CDR1 DFQATT and CDR2 SNEGSKA (reference sequence). Trimming removed 3 bases from V and 0 bases from J, with 12 bases in between. In nucleotides, the CDR3 is TGCAGTGCTAGTCACAGGTTCCGCTCTGGGGCCAACGTCCTGACTTTC. Encoded protein: CSASHRFRSGANVLTF.

The CDR3 sequence is CASSLVESTDTQYF. The CDR3, as DNA: TGCGCCAGCAGCTTGGTCGAATCCACAGATACGCAGTATTTT. The V gene is TRBV5-1, the J gene TRBJ2-3; D is unresolved. The CDR3 length is 14 residues. The V and J ends lost 0 bases and 2 bases respectively, with 7 bases between them. The germline V gene encodes CDR1 SGHRS and CDR2 YFSETQ.

This clonotype was recorded many times. The V gene is TRBV10-3, the J gene TRBJ2-1; D is possibly TRBD2 (5 bases). The V and J ends lost 9 bases and 4 bases respectively, with 10 bases between them. The CDR3 runs to 12 residues. Germline assignment: CDR1 ENHRY and CDR2 SYGVKD. The CDR3 DNA is TGTGCCATTGACGGCGGGTACAATGAGCAGTTCTTC. Protein: CAIDGGYNEQFF.

This clonotype was counted at least ten times. The genes are TRBV18 and TRBJ2-5; D not certain. The CDR3 covers 14 residues. The germline CDR1 and CDR2 sequences are KGHSH and LQKENI. Trimming left V 0 bases short and J 1 base short, with 6 bases between. The CDR3 DNA sequence: TGTGCCAGCTCACCACCGGAGTTCCAAGAGACCCAGTACTTC. Translated, it gives CASSPPEFQETQYF.

This clonotype came up a few times. The chain joins TRBV7-9 to TRBJ1-4, with TRBD1 matching 8 bases. Germline V gene data show CDR1 as SEHNR and CDR2 as FQNEAQ (reference sequence). This CDR3 comprises 14 residues. Trimming at V came to 5 bases and at J to 8 bases, leaving 7 bases not matched to a gene. CDR3 sequence (DNA): TGTGCCAGCAGCACGACAGGGGTAGGGGAAAAACTGTTTTTT. This codes for CASSTTGVGEKLFF.

At least ten counts were recorded for this clonotype. The chain couples TRBV6-2 or TRBV6-3 to TRBJ2-1; a weak D match, TRBD2 (6 bases). This CDR3 has 11 amino acids. Trimming shortened V by 11 bases and J by 6 bases, and 11 bases separated the two germline ends. Germline V lookup: CDR1 MNHEY, CDR2 SVGEGT. CDR3 DNA sequence: TGTGCCGGCGGGATCGGCAATGAGCAGTTCTTC. Its protein product is CAGGIGNEQFF.

This clonotype was found a few times. The V and J genes are TRBV14 and TRBJ1-2, with D maybe TRBD1 (5 bases). This CDR3 contains 13 residues. Trimming removed 3 bases from V and 7 bases from J, with 12 bases in between. Germline-derived CDR1 and CDR2 are SGHDN and FVKESK. Written as DNA, the CDR3 is TGTGCCAGCAGCCAGACAGTACTTCCTGGCTACACCTTC. Translation gives CASSQTVLPGYTF.

This clonotype was picked up many times. V gene TRBV6-5 combines with J gene TRBJ1-2; 7 bases are a match to TRBD1. V shed 2 bases, J shed 6 bases, and the junction held 6 bases outside the gene matches. The length of the CDR3 is 14 residues. CDR1 and CDR2 (germline): MNHEY, SVGAGI. The CDR3 here is CASSYRKGADGYTF. The CDR3 nucleotides are TGTGCCAGCAGTTACCGTAAGGGGGCTGATGGCTACACCTTC.

This clonotype was seen many times. V and J are TRBV20-1 and TRBJ2-1, with a weak D call TRBD2 (6 bases). Germline V gene sequence: CDR1 DFQATT, CDR2 SNEGSKA (reference sequence). V was shortened by 3 bases and J by 4 bases, with 10 bases between the two germline ends. The CDR3 runs to 13 residues. CDR3 in DNA: TGCAGTGCTAGTCTTAGCGGATACAATGAGCAGTTCTTC. Residues: CSASLSGYNEQFF.

Ten or more counts support this clonotype. The CDR3 sequence is CSALQGVAGELFF. CDR3 DNA: TGCAGTGCCCTACAGGGTGTTGCCGGGGAGCTGTTTTTT. This chain links TRBV20-1 with TRBJ2-2; a possible D gene is TRBD1 (6 bases). Looked up from germline, CDR1 is DFQATT and CDR2 is SNEGSKA (reference sequence). The CDR3 covers 13 residues. Trimming took 6 bases from V and 6 from J, leaving 14 bases between them.

This clonotype has ten or more counts. The J gene is TRBJ2-1, the V gene TRBV12-3 or TRBV12-4; the match to TRBD2 covers 14 bases. V shed 3 bases and J 7 bases; nucleotides not matched to a gene: 8. The CDR3 loop spans 17 amino acids. CDR3 residues: CASSFYRTSGRMNEQFF. The CDR3 DNA follows: TGTGCCAGCAGTTTTTACCGGACTAGCGGGAGGATGAATGAGCAGTTCTTC.

The sample holds many counts of this clonotype. The J gene is TRBJ2-5, the V gene TRBV6-2 or TRBV6-3, with D perhaps being TRBD1 or TRBD2 (6 bases each). Germline V gives CDR1 MNHEY, CDR2 SVGEGT. The CDR3 covers 14 residues. V gave up 1 base and J gave up 5 bases, with 11 bases separating them. The CDR3, as DNA: TGTGCCAGCAGTTACTTTCGGGGGCAGGAGACCCAGTACTTC. The encoded protein is CASSYFRGQETQYF.

This clonotype has more than one count but fewer than ten. The CDR3 sequence: CASSSLQDSNQPQHF. Here the CDR3 DNA reads TGTGCCAGCAGTTCCCTACAGGATAGCAATCAGCCCCAGCATTTT. This chain links TRBV6-5 with TRBJ1-5, with D tentatively TRBD1 (5 bases). This CDR3 spans 15 amino acids. V lost 4 bases and J lost 0, with 10 bases in between. In germline, CDR1 is MNHEY, CDR2 SVGAGI.

This clonotype was observed a single time. At one of its ends the junction is not consistent with the germline gene, which may arise from a read error. The CDR3 is CASSPRDGSGAGELIF. CDR3 DNA: TGTGCCAGCAGCCCCCGTGACGGGAGTGGCGCCGGGGAGCTGATTTTT. V usage is TRBV5-5 and J usage is TRBJ2-2; D is possibly TRBD2 (6 bases). CDR3 size: 16 residues. CDR1 is SGHKS and CDR2 is YYEKEE in the germline V gene (reference sequence).

This clonotype has a count of ten or more. J is TRBJ2-3 and V is TRBV20-1; D might be TRBD1 or TRBD2, each matching 5 bases. The germline gives CDR1 DFQATT, CDR2 SNEGSKA (reference sequence). Trimming took off 2 bases at V and 7 bases at J, with 19 bases between the two ends. The CDR3 is 15 residues long. CDR3 DNA sequence: TGCAGTGCTAGATCCCGGGACCTGGGGGAAAATACGCAGTATTTT. It specifies CSARSRDLGENTQYF.

The chain uses TRBV12-3 or TRBV12-4 and TRBJ2-7; weak D call: TRBD1 (5 bases). The CDR3 totals 12 residues. Between the trimmed V and J ends, which lost 7 bases and 3 bases, there was a span of 10 bases. The CDR3 region has the DNA TGTGCCAGCAAACAGGAAAGCTACGAGCAGTACTTC. As protein: CASKQESYEQYF.

This clonotype was seen at least ten times. The rearrangement links TRBV14 to TRBJ2-7; D is possibly TRBD2 (5 bases). V gave up 2 bases and J gave up 7 bases, with 12 bases separating them. The CDR3 is made up of 13 amino acids. The germline V gene encodes CDR1 SGHDN and CDR2 FVKESK. The CDR3 protein is CASSQLRATEQYF. The DNA for the CDR3 is TGTGCCAGCAGCCAACTGCGGGCTACGGAGCAGTACTTC.

Ten or more counts support this clonotype. In DNA form, the CDR3 reads TGTGCCAGCAGCGTAGCTAGTGGGCCATCTGGCACAGATACGCAGTATTTT. Translation gives CASSVASGPSGTDTQYF. The chain has TRBV9 and TRBJ2-3, with D unclear. Germline assignment: CDR1 SGDLS and CDR2 YYNGEE. The CDR3 consists of 17 residues. Trimming removed 0 bases at V and 1 base at J, with 15 bases between.

This clonotype occurred many times. This chain links TRBV18 with TRBJ2-5; D unclear. CDR1 and CDR2 (germline): KGHSH, LQKENI. The CDR3 spans 14 residues. V was cut by 2 bases and J by 1 base, with 8 bases left in between. The CDR3 coding sequence is TGTGCCAGCTCACCATTAAACAGCCAAGAGACCCAGTACTTC. Protein sequence: CASSPLNSQETQYF.

This clonotype has just a few counts. This chain connects TRBV14 to TRBJ2-1; D unresolved. Germline-derived CDR1 and CDR2 are SGHDN and FVKESK. The CDR3 runs to 16 residues. V dropped 1 base and J dropped 5 bases, with 15 bases sitting between them. The CDR3 DNA follows: TGTGCCAGCAGCCAAGGCGTCGCGATCTCGGACAATGAGCAGTTCTTC. It translates to CASSQGVAISDNEQFF.

This clonotype was seen repeatedly, ten times or more. The gene calls are TRBV4-3 and TRBJ1-1; D might be TRBD1 (6 bases). Trimming removed 0 bases at V and 5 bases at J, with 22 bases between. This CDR3 has 18 amino acids. From germline, CDR1 is LGHNA and CDR2 YSLEER. CDR3 nucleotide sequence: TGCGCCAGCAGCCAAGACCTAGGGACATCGAATCTGGGGACTGAAGCTTTCTTT. This sequence encodes CASSQDLGTSNLGTEAFF.

There are many counts of this clonotype. The chain has TRBV20-1 and TRBJ2-7; 9 bases map to TRBD1. The V gene end was trimmed by 2 bases and the J gene end by 3 bases; junction bases not matched to a gene: 5. This CDR3 contains 14 residues. CDR1 and CDR2 (germline): DFQATT, SNEGSKA (reference sequence). The CDR3 DNA follows: TGCAGTGCTAGACCGGGACAGGGCGGCTACGAGCAGTACTTC. Its protein product is CSARPGQGGYEQYF.

The rearrangement joins TRBV20-1 to TRBJ2-1, with D unresolved. This CDR3 region has 15 residues. Trimming shortened V by 5 bases and J by 3 bases, and 17 bases separated the two germline ends. The V gene's germline CDR1 is DFQATT and CDR2 SNEGSKA (reference sequence). CDR3 nucleotide sequence: TGCAGTGCTCCGCTTTACGGCGATTACTACAATGAGCAGTTCTTC. Protein sequence: CSAPLYGDYYNEQFF.

In this sample, this clonotype turned up many times. V usage is TRBV29-1 and J usage is TRBJ2-1; TRBD1 agrees at 7 bases. Germline CDR1 SQVTM, CDR2 ANQGSEA. The CDR3 is 14 amino acids. After removal of 5 bases from V and 5 bases from J, the junction contained 9 bases not matched to a gene. CDR3 coding DNA: TGCAGCGTTACCCCTGGAACAGGGGACAATGAGCAGTTCTTC. As protein: CSVTPGTGDNEQFF.

This clonotype was counted ten times or more. The CDR3 protein is CASSFGGAYGELFF. CDR3 nucleotide sequence: TGTGCCAGCAGTTTTGGGGGGGCGTACGGGGAGCTGTTTTTT. This chain uses TRBV12-3 or TRBV12-4 with TRBJ2-2; D is possibly TRBD2 (7 bases). Deletions cut 3 bases from V and 7 bases from J, with 12 bases between. The CDR3 spans 14 residues.